This entry lists 29 T cell receptor beta chains sequenced from one sample in a study of tissue T cells after allogeneic stem cell transplantation. Clones were sequenced by immunoSEQ multiplex PCR, and TCRdb holds only the in-frame ones, with some missing. The table lists 7,500 to 10,000 clones, roughly 60% of them singletons. Sequences were derived from tissue from the jejunum, sampled at autopsy. The receptors originated from a woman aged 18-49 years with breast cancer.

V is TRBV10-3 and J is TRBJ2-1; D is ambiguous. The germline CDR1 and CDR2 sequences are ENHRY and SYGVKD. CDR3 length equals 15 residues. V dropped 3 bases and J dropped 5 bases, with 14 bases sitting between them. The CDR3 region has the DNA TGTGCCATCAGTGATCCCTCCCAACCCCACAATGAGCAGTTCTTC. Encoded protein: CAISDPSQPHNEQFF.

The rearrangement joins TRBV2 to TRBJ2-3; 9 bases are a match to TRBD2. CDR3 length: 15 residues. In germline, CDR1 is SNHLY, CDR2 FYNNEI. Trimming removed 7 bases from V and 6 bases from J; junction bases left unmatched: 11. This chain's CDR3 is CASKPAGGSADTQYF. The CDR3 nucleotides read TGTGCCAGCAAGCCCGCGGGGGGGAGCGCGGATACGCAGTATTTT.

The genes are TRBV30 and TRBJ2-1; 8 bases map to TRBD2. J was trimmed by 9 bases and V by 5 bases; bases with no gene match: 6. CDR3 length equals 12 residues. In germline, CDR1 is GTSNPN, CDR2 SVGIG (reference sequence). CDR3 nucleotides: TGTGCCTGGGGTAGCGGGGAGGGTGAGCAGTTCTTC. Encoded protein: CAWGSGEGEQFF. The entire variable domain, with the rest obtained from reference TRBV30 and TRBJ2-1, is as follows: SQTIHQWPATLVQPVGSPLSLECTVEGTSNPNLYWYRQAAGRGLQLLFYSVGIGQISSEVPQNLSASRPQDRQFILSSKKLLLSDSGFYLCAWGSGEGEQFFGPGTRLTVL.

About this clone itself: One end of the junction varies from germline; a read error may be responsible. The chain links TRBV30 to TRBJ1-2, with 8 bases that match TRBD1. The CDR3 covers 11 residues. The germline V gene has CDR1 GTSNPN and CDR2 SVGIG (reference sequence). The CDR3 DNA reads as TGTGCCTGGAGTGTTGGACAGGGAGTCGCCTTC. This translates into CAWSVGQGVAF.

The chain combines TRBV7-2 with TRBJ2-7; D may match TRBD1 or TRBD2 (5 bases each). Germline CDR1 SGHTA, CDR2 FQGNSA. Trimming left V 7 bases short and J 2 bases short, with 15 bases between. CDR3 length: 14 residues. The CDR3: CASTFRDGTYEQYF. Written as DNA, the CDR3 is TGTGCCAGCACCTTCCGGGACGGAACCTACGAGCAGTACTTC.

In its sample, this clone is large. The chain couples TRBV18 to TRBJ2-7; 9 nucleotides agree with TRBD1. Per germline, CDR1 KGHSH and CDR2 LQKENI. Trimming at V came to 6 bases and at J to 2 bases, leaving 5 bases not matched to a gene. The CDR3 runs 14 residues. CDR3 coding DNA: TGTGCCAGCTCTCCGACAGGGGGGCCCTACGAGCAGTACTTC. The encoded protein is CASSPTGGPYEQYF.

The genes are TRBV18 and TRBJ1-4; D possibly corresponds to TRBD1 (6 bases). Per germline, CDR1 KGHSH and CDR2 LQKENI. The CDR3 is 16 amino acids. Trimming pared 4 bases from V and 8 bases from J, leaving 20 bases between. CDR3 nucleotide sequence: TGTGCCAGCTCACTCCTAAGGGGGGGCAGAGGAGAAAAACTGTTTTTT. This translates into CASSLLRGGRGEKLFF.

The chain uses TRBV29-1 and TRBJ1-2; no firm D call. Germline V gene data show CDR1 as SQVTM and CDR2 as ANQGSEA. The CDR3 totals 16 residues. The V end was cut by 0 bases, the J end by 3 bases, with 17 bases between. CDR3 region: CSVEDPSARLDYGYTF. In nucleotides, the CDR3 is TGCAGCGTTGAAGATCCTTCGGCGAGGCTGGACTATGGCTACACCTTC.

The genes are TRBV11-1 and TRBJ1-1; D may be TRBD1 (6 bases). The CDR3 is made up of 14 amino acids. Per the germline V gene, CDR1 is SGHAT and CDR2 is FQDESV (reference sequence). V was clipped by 0 bases and J by 4 bases, with 9 bases between them. The CDR3 reads CASSLARGATEAFF. The CDR3 DNA follows: TGTGCCAGCAGCTTAGCGCGGGGGGCCACTGAAGCTTTCTTT. The full variable domain, completed using reference TRBV11-1 and TRBJ1-1, is EAEVAQSPRYKITEKSQAVAFWCDPISGHATLYWYRQILGQGPELLVQFQDESVVDDSQLPKDRFSAERLKGVDSTLKIQPAELGDSAMYLCASSLARGATEAFFGQGTRLTVV.

This clone was observed a handful of times. V and J are TRBV27 and TRBJ2-2; no reliable D call. The CDR3 sequence is 12 residues long. Trimming removed 2 bases from V and 2 bases from J, with 0 bases in between. Germline CDR1 is MNHEY and CDR2 is SMNVEV (reference sequence). CDR3 coding DNA: TGTGCCAGCAGTTTAAACACCGGGGAGCTGTTTTTT. It specifies CASSLNTGELFF.

V usage is TRBV9 and J usage is TRBJ1-1; 9 bases align to TRBD1. The CDR3 contains 15 residues. The V and J ends lost 4 bases and 4 bases, in that order; junction bases with no gene match: 8. The germline V gene has CDR1 SGDLS and CDR2 YYNGEE. CDR3 sequence reads: CASSTQGQGLTEAFF. CDR3 DNA sequence: TGTGCCAGCAGCACCCAGGGACAGGGCCTCACTGAAGCTTTCTTT.

This clone has only a few counts. The chain is built from TRBV11-2 and TRBJ2-5; perhaps TRBD2 as D (6 bases). The CDR3 is 15 residues long. V was clipped by 4 bases and J by 5 bases, with 17 bases between them. Germline V lookup: CDR1 SGHAT, CDR2 FQNNGV. CDR3 sequence reads: CASSSHPVSGETQYF. The CDR3 DNA is TGTGCCAGCAGCTCCCACCCGGTGAGCGGGGAGACCCAGTACTTC.

The chain links TRBV2 to TRBJ2-2; D is unresolved. V lost 8 bases and J 0 bases, leaving 10 bases between the germline ends. The CDR3 sequence is 14 residues long. The germline gives CDR1 SNHLY, CDR2 FYNNEI. CDR3 coding DNA: TGTGCCAGCCACCTGCAAACGAACACCGGGGAGCTGTTTTTT. The encoded protein is CASHLQTNTGELFF. Supplemented by reference TRBV2 and TRBJ2-2, the full variable domain reads EPEVTQTPSHQVTQMGQEVILRCVPISNHLYFYWYRQILGQKVEFLVSFYNNEISEKSEIFDDQFSVERPDGSNFTLKIRSTKLEDSAMYFCASHLQTNTGELFFGEGSRLTVL.

V and J are TRBV6-6 and TRBJ2-7; 7 positions match TRBD2. CDR3 size: 13 residues. CDR1 MNHNY and CDR2 SVGAGI come from the germline V gene (reference sequence). Germline trimming cut 7 bases from V and 7 bases from J; bases unmatched to any gene: 10. CDR3 DNA sequence: TGTGCCAGCACCCGACTAGCCCTTATAGAGCAGTACTTC. This codes for CASTRLALIEQYF.

The table lists this clone with a few counts. This chain joins TRBV6-1 and TRBJ2-3, with 8 bases fitting TRBD2. The CDR3 length is 20 residues. With 0 bases clipped from V and 3 bases from J, the junction kept 17 bases outside the gene matches. Germline-derived CDR1 and CDR2 are MNHNS and SASEGT. The CDR3 DNA reads TGTGCCAGCAGTGAAGCGTGGGTACTAGCGGATAGAGCAATGACAGATACGCAGTATTTT. Translating it yields CASSEAWVLADRAMTDTQYF.

By share, this clone ranks as medium-sized. The J gene is TRBJ2-7, the V gene TRBV4-1; a weak D match, TRBD2 (6 bases). The CDR3 spans 19 residues. V lost 0 bases and J lost 2, with 23 bases in between. The germline V gene has CDR1 MGHRA and CDR2 YSYEKL. CDR3 sequence (DNA): TGCGCCAGCAGCCAAGATAGCGGTATTGTTTGGGACTCAACCTACGAGCAGTACTTC. Its translation: CASSQDSGIVWDSTYEQYF.

The chain links TRBV9 to TRBJ2-7; TRBD2 matches at 7 bases. This CDR3 has 13 residues. Germline V gene data show CDR1 as SGDLS and CDR2 as YYNGEE. J lost 7 bases, V lost 3 bases, and 7 bases had no gene match. This CDR3 is CASSASGEGEQYF. The CDR3 bases are TGTGCCAGCAGCGCCTCTGGGGAGGGAGAGCAGTACTTC. The entire variable domain, with the rest obtained from reference TRBV9 and TRBJ2-7, is as follows: DSGVTQTPKHLITATGQRVTLRCSPRSGDLSVYWYQQSLDQGLQFLIQYYNGEERAKGNILERFSAQQFPDLHSELNLSSLELGDSALYFCASSASGEGEQYFGPGTRLTVT.

The chain joins TRBV3-1 (or the pseudogene TRBV3-2) to TRBJ2-7; D gene ambiguous. CDR3 length: 13 residues. V lost 1 base to trimming and J lost 6 bases, with 10 bases between them. Germline CDR1 is LGHDT and CDR2 is YNNKEL (reference sequence). CDR3 region: CASSQGLRVEQYF. CDR3 sequence (DNA): TGTGCCAGCAGCCAAGGACTGAGAGTCGAGCAGTACTTC.

The chain employs TRBV9 and TRBJ2-7; tentative D call: TRBD2 (6 bases). From germline, CDR1 is SGDLS and CDR2 YYNGEE. V lost 0 bases and J lost 6, with 10 bases in between. The CDR3 runs to 13 residues. The CDR3 region has the DNA TGTGCCAGCAGCGTAGCGGGAGAGGGCGAGCAGTACTTC. Its protein is CASSVAGEGEQYF.

In its sample, this clone is medium-sized. The chain links TRBV2 to TRBJ2-2; a possible D gene is TRBD1 (5 bases). The CDR3 sequence is 15 residues long. Germline CDR1 and CDR2: SNHLY and FYNNEI. The ends were cut back, 5 bases at V and 0 bases at J, with 10 bases in the middle. The CDR3 coding sequence is TGTGCCAGCAGTCTACAGGCACCGAACACCGGGGAGCTGTTTTTT. Translation gives CASSLQAPNTGELFF.

The CDR3 region is CASSQHCFPHRMSGNTIYF. The CDR3 region has the DNA TGCGCCAGCAGTCAACATTGTTTCCCCCACCGAATGTCCGGAAACACCATATATTTT. The gene calls are TRBV23-1 and TRBJ1-3; D not resolved. TRBV23-1 is known as an ORF, though its function is uncertain. The CDR3 extends over 19 amino acids. V was pared by 2 bases and J by 4 bases, with 24 bases between.

V gene TRBV10-3 combines with J gene TRBJ1-5; 10 bases are shared with TRBD1. This CDR3 is 15 amino acids long. V shed 4 bases, J shed 3 bases, and the junction held 3 bases outside the gene matches. The V gene's germline CDR1 is ENHRY and CDR2 SYGVKD. CDR3 residues: CAISGGQGFNQPQHF. The CDR3 DNA is TGTGCCATCAGTGGGGGACAGGGGTTCAATCAGCCCCAGCATTTT.

The chain combines TRBV28 with TRBJ1-1; the D is unclear. The germline CDR1 and CDR2 sequences are MDHEN and SYDVKM. V lost 3 bases and J lost 3, with 8 bases in between. The length of the CDR3 is 13 residues. CDR3 DNA: TGTGCCAGCAGTTTGGGTTACGACACTGAAGCTTTCTTT. It yields the protein CASSLGYDTEAFF.

This clone showed up just a few times. The genes are TRBV6-6 and TRBJ2-7; D perhaps matches TRBD1 (6 bases). Trimming left V 7 bases short and J 4 bases short, with 14 bases between. The CDR3 extends over 13 amino acids. Germline-derived CDR1 and CDR2 are MNHNY and SVGAGI (reference sequence). CDR3: CASTRGIGYEQYF. CDR3 bases: TGTGCCAGCACCAGGGGAATCGGGTACGAGCAGTACTTC.

By sample share, this clone is medium-sized (0.01 to 0.1%). The chain uses TRBV30 and TRBJ2-6; D gene uncertain. V gave up 4 bases and J gave up 3 bases, with 7 bases separating them. The germline CDR1 and CDR2 sequences are GTSNPN and SVGIG (reference sequence). This CDR3 is built from 13 residues. The CDR3 DNA follows: TGTGCCTGGACCAACGGTGGGGCCAACGTCCTGACTTTC. Its protein is CAWTNGGANVLTF.

The chain carries TRBV30 and TRBJ2-7; possible D gene TRBD1, 6 bases. Germline V gene lookup returns CDR1 GTSNPN and CDR2 SVGIG (reference sequence). CDR3 length: 11 residues. The V end lost 5 bases, the J end lost 7 bases, and 12 bases lay between the germline ends. DNA of the CDR3: TGTGCCTGGGACTCAGGGGCTGAGCAGTACTTC. Translating gives CAWDSGAEQYF.

CDR3 in DNA: TGTGCCACCAGTGTCAGGACTAGCGGGAGAGAGACCCAGTACTTC. Its translation is CATSVRTSGRETQYF. This rearrangement joins TRBV24-1 to TRBJ2-5; the match to TRBD2 covers 13 bases. V lost 5 bases to trimming and J lost 4 bases; unmatched junction nucleotides: 3. This CDR3 has 15 residues. The germline V gene has CDR1 KGHDR and CDR2 SFDVKD.

This clone is judged large. This rearrangement joins TRBV27 to TRBJ2-7; 7 bases agree with TRBD2. CDR1 MNHEY and CDR2 SMNVEV come from the germline V gene (reference sequence). This CDR3 contains 15 residues. V shed 10 bases and J 5 bases; nucleotides not matched to a gene: 17. This chain's CDR3 is CAIRREPAPIHEQYF. CDR3 nucleotides: TGTGCCATCCGGCGGGAGCCCGCCCCTATCCACGAGCAGTACTTC.

This chain uses TRBV20-1 with TRBJ1-1; D is unresolved. CDR1 and CDR2 from the germline V gene are DFQATT and SNEGSKA (reference sequence). V gave up 3 bases and J gave up 4 bases, with 12 bases separating them. The CDR3 covers 13 residues. The CDR3 is CSASSGSGTEAFF. The CDR3 DNA is TGCAGTGCTAGTAGTGGGTCGGGCACTGAAGCTTTCTTT.